Described below is a single T cell receptor (beta chain) sequence and its context. As yet, its antigen is unknown. These data come from a study of T-cell reconstitution after alpha-beta-depleted transplantation in children. Study-level points and caveats: Recipient T cells and thymic progenitors that survived gave rise to the high TCRbeta diversity observed at day 60 in some patients. When one year had passed after transplant, most T-cell counts and diversity came from newly produced T cells. Alpha-beta T cells present about two months after transplant were reported to originate from several hundred expanded graft clones.

Molecular barcoding with unique molecular identifiers was used for the TCRbeta library. TCRdb re-derived calls from the PCR reads in MiXCR, one entry per CDR3 protein. Among around 800,000 distinct CDR3 sequences listed, approximately 15% were seen once. V dropped 0 bases and J dropped 0; count of bases not matched to a gene: 8. Germline CDR1 reads MNHEY; CDR2 reads SMNVEV (reference sequence). CDR3 length: 17 residues. The sequenced sample was PBMCs, mostly from graft donor cells, obtained 360 days after TCRalphabeta/CD19-depleted stem cell transplant. The clonotype comes from a male patient younger than 18 who had a stem cell transplant for acute lymphoblastic leukemia, so the T cells may come from the graft donor. The rearrangement joins TRBV27 to TRBJ2-7, with TRBD1 identical over 7 bases. The CDR3 loop reads CASSLSGQPFPSYEQYF. The CDR3 DNA reads TGTGCCAGCAGTTTATCGGGACAGCCTTTCCCCTCCTACGAGCAGTACTTC.